Listed here are 18 T cell receptor beta chains from one sample, sequenced in a study of control samples from healthy donors and cancer patients. TCRdb's table, derived via immunoSEQ multiplex PCR, lists solely in-frame clones and lacks some. The profile shows roughly 170,000 clones, 80% to 90% of them singletons. The source material was blood. Every receptor here comes from a woman in her 30s in good health.

The chain couples TRBV4-1 to TRBJ1-4; TRBD1 might be the D (5 bases). Per germline, CDR1 MGHRA and CDR2 YSYEKL. The CDR3 runs to 15 residues. V lost 4 bases and J 2 bases, leaving 11 bases between the germline ends. The chain's CDR3 is CASSLETATNEKLFF. The CDR3 DNA follows: TGCGCCAGCAGCCTGGAGACAGCCACTAATGAAAAACTGTTTTTT.

For the CDR3, the DNA is TGTGCCAGCAGCCAGTTTTTAGGAGATACGCAGTATTTT. This gives the protein CASSQFLGDTQYF. The V and J genes are TRBV14 and TRBJ2-3; D remains unclear. The CDR3 has 13 residues. Trimming removed 3 bases at V and 5 bases at J, with 9 bases between. The V gene's germline CDR1 is SGHDN and CDR2 FVKESK.

This chain joins TRBV6-4 and TRBJ2-1; D is possibly TRBD1 or TRBD2 (7 bases each). From germline, CDR1 is MRHNA and CDR2 SNTAGT. The length of the CDR3 is 14 residues. Trimming removed 5 bases at V and 9 bases at J, with 17 bases between. As DNA, the CDR3 is TGTGCCAGCAGTACGGGCAGGGGGGGAGGTGAGCAGTTCTTC. As protein: CASSTGRGGGEQFF.

Only a few counts were recorded for this clone. The chain links TRBV7-2 to TRBJ2-1; 16 nucleotides match TRBD2. The CDR3 runs 16 residues. Trimming at V came to 5 bases and at J to 6 bases, leaving 4 bases not matched to a gene. Germline V gene lookup returns CDR1 SGHTA and CDR2 FQGNSA. CDR3: CASSQGLAGGRNEQFF. CDR3 sequence (DNA): TGTGCCAGCAGCCAGGGACTAGCGGGGGGGCGCAATGAGCAGTTCTTC.

This clone was counted a few times. V usage is TRBV5-6 and J usage is TRBJ2-3, with D possibly matching TRBD1 (5 bases). Germline V gene lookup returns CDR1 SGHDT and CDR2 YYEEEE. The V gene lost 0 bases and the J gene lost 2 bases, with 13 bases spanning the gap. CDR3 size: 16 residues. This chain's CDR3 is CASSLVRVGDTDTQYF. The CDR3 DNA reads TGTGCCAGCAGCTTGGTCAGGGTAGGGGACACAGATACGCAGTATTTT.

Of note for this clone: The same CDR3 arises from other DNA sequences in this sample as well. The chain combines TRBV7-9 with TRBJ1-5, with D hard to call. V shed 0 bases and J shed 5 bases, with 5 bases lying between them. Per germline, CDR1 SEHNR and CDR2 FQNEAQ (reference sequence). The CDR3 has 13 residues. This CDR3 reads CASSLAGDQPQHF. CDR3 DNA sequence: TGTGCCAGCAGCTTAGCTGGTGATCAGCCCCAGCATTTT.

The chain couples TRBV27 to TRBJ1-1; D unresolved. Trimming shortened V by 3 bases and J by 4 bases, and 12 bases separated the two germline ends. Germline-derived CDR1 and CDR2 are MNHEY and SMNVEV (reference sequence). This CDR3 spans 14 amino acids. The CDR3 loop is CASSFTERRTEAFF. DNA of the CDR3: TGTGCCAGCAGTTTTACGGAAAGACGCACTGAAGCTTTCTTT.

This chain joins TRBV5-1 and TRBJ2-1; D unresolved. The CDR3 length is 17 residues. Per the germline V gene, CDR1 is SGHRS and CDR2 is YFSETQ. Trimming stripped 3 bases from V and 1 base from J, with 17 bases between. For the CDR3, the DNA is TGCGCCAGCAGCTGGCCCCGAGAGGTAAGGTCCTACAATGAGCAGTTCTTC. It codes for CASSWPREVRSYNEQFF.

As DNA, the CDR3 is TGTGCCAGCAGCCAAGGGTTGCGGGAGAGGTACGAGCAGTACGTC. It yields the protein CASSQGLRERYEQYV. This chain uses TRBV3-1 (or the pseudogene TRBV3-2) with TRBJ2-7; 7 nucleotides line up with TRBD2. Trimming at V came to 1 base and at J to 4 bases, leaving 7 bases not matched to a gene. The CDR3 sequence is 15 residues long. Germline loops: CDR1 LGHDT, CDR2 YNNKEL (reference sequence).

V usage is TRBV6-5 and J usage is TRBJ2-1; TRBD1 matches 7 bases. Germline lookup yields CDR1 MNHEY and CDR2 SVGAGI. This CDR3 contains 13 residues. The J segment lost 15 bases and the V segment lost 4 bases, leaving 12 bases of the junction unmatched. CDR3 residues: CASSSTDRAIPFF. The CDR3 region has the DNA TGTGCCAGCAGTTCGACCGACAGGGCGATTCCGTTCTTC.

The chain carries TRBV5-4 and TRBJ2-1, with 9 bases matching TRBD1. This CDR3 region has 14 residues. Trimming took 4 bases from V and 3 from J; bases not matched to a gene: 2. Germline V CDR1 and CDR2: SGHNT, YYREEE (reference sequence). In nucleotides, the CDR3 is TGTGCCAGCAGCCCGGGACAGGGCTACAATGAGCAGTTCTTC. Residues: CASSPGQGYNEQFF.

The J gene is TRBJ2-4, the V gene TRBV19; weak D call: TRBD1 (5 bases). V lost 3 bases, J lost 12 bases, and 18 bases lay in between. CDR1 is LNHDA and CDR2 is SQIVND in the germline V gene (reference sequence). The CDR3 consists of 14 residues. The CDR3 DNA follows: TGTGCCAGTAGTATCTCGGCAGGGTTGATGGATCAGTACTTC. It encodes CASSISAGLMDQYF.

This chain connects TRBV6-5 to TRBJ1-3; a possible D gene is TRBD1 (5 bases). CDR3 size: 13 residues. Trimming pared 6 bases from V and 8 bases from J, leaving 14 bases between. Germline V gene data show CDR1 as MNHEY and CDR2 as SVGAGI. CDR3 sequence reads: CASRRRQGDTIYF. The CDR3 DNA sequence: TGTGCCAGCAGACGCAGGCAGGGTGACACCATATATTTT.

Of note for this clone: Relative to the germline gene, one junction end is altered; a read error may explain this. The chain has TRBV19 and TRBJ1-1; tentatively, D is TRBD1 (5 bases). CDR3 length: 13 amino acids. From germline, CDR1 is LNHDA and CDR2 SQIVND (reference sequence). CDR3 sequence reads: CASGIRDRELAFF. The CDR3 DNA reads as TGTGCCAGTGGTATCAGGGACCGGGAATTAGCTTTCTTT.

CDR3 nucleotide sequence: TGTGCCAGCAGCTTGTCCAGAGGGAATGAGCAGTTCTTC. Translation gives CASSLSRGNEQFF. The chain employs TRBV11-2 and TRBJ2-1; TRBD2 might be the D (5 bases). The CDR3 is 13 amino acids. Germline lookup yields CDR1 SGHAT and CDR2 FQNNGV. Trimming removed 3 bases from V and 7 bases from J, with 10 bases in between.

The chain recombines TRBV19 with TRBJ1-5, with D perhaps TRBD1 (6 bases). Trimming stripped 3 bases from V and 9 bases from J, with 12 bases between. Germline assignment: CDR1 LNHDA and CDR2 SQIVND (reference sequence). CDR3 length equals 13 residues. In DNA, the CDR3 is TGTGCCAGTAGTATCCAGGGGCGGGGGCCCCAGCATTTT. It translates to CASSIQGRGPQHF.

With regard to this clone: The same CDR3 can be traced to other DNA sequences in this sample. This chain uses TRBV7-9 with TRBJ1-1; perhaps TRBD1 as D (6 bases). The CDR3 covers 13 residues. The V end was cut by 1 base, the J end by 8 bases, with 11 bases between. Per the germline V gene, CDR1 is SEHNR and CDR2 is FQNEAQ (reference sequence). The CDR3 reads CASSLETGTEAFF. CDR3 sequence (DNA): TGTGCCAGCAGCTTAGAGACCGGGACAGAAGCTTTCTTT.

In this sample, this clone turned up a few times. V is TRBV6-2 or TRBV6-3 and J is TRBJ1-5; D ambiguous. Germline lookup yields CDR1 MNHEY and CDR2 SVGEGT. V shed 3 bases and J shed 9 bases, with 18 bases lying between them. CDR3 length: 15 residues. CDR3 protein: CASSYVGTEGGPQHF. CDR3 coding DNA: TGTGCCAGCAGTTATGTCGGTACGGAGGGTGGGCCCCAGCATTTT.